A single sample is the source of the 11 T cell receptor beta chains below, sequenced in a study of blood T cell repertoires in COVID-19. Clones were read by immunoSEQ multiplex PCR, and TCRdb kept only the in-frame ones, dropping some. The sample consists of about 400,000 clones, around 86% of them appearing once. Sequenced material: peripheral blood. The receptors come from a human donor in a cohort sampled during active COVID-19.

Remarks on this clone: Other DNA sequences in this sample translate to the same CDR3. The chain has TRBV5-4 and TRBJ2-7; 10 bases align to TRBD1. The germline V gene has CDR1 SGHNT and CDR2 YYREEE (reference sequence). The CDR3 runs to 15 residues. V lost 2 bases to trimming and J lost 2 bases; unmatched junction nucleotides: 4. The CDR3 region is CASSLDRGQTYEQYF. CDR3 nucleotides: TGTGCCAGCAGCTTAGACAGGGGGCAAACCTACGAGCAGTACTTC.

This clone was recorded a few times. CDR3 sequence: CASSQDRGQNEQFF. The CDR3 coding sequence is TGTGCCAGCAGCCAGGACAGGGGGCAGAATGAGCAGTTCTTC. The rearrangement links TRBV4-2 to TRBJ2-1; 11 nucleotides agree with TRBD1. Trimming removed 3 bases from V and 7 bases from J; junction bases left unmatched: 2. Germline CDR1 and CDR2: LGHNA and YNFKEQ. The CDR3 runs 14 residues.

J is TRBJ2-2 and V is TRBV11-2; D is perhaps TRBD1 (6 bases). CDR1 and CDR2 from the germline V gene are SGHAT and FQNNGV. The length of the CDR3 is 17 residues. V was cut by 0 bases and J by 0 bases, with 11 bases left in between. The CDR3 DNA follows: TGTGCCAGCAGCTTAGATCCGGGACAACCGAACACCGGGGAGCTGTTTTTT. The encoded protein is CASSLDPGQPNTGELFF.

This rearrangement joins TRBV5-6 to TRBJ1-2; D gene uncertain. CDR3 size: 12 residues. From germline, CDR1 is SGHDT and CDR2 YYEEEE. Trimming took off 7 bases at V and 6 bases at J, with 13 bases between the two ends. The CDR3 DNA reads TGTGCCAGCCGCGGAGGGTCCAATGGCTACACCTTC. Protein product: CASRGGSNGYTF.

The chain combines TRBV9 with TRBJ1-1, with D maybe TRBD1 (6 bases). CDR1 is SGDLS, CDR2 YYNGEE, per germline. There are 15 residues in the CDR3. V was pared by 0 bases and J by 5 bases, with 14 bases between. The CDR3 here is CASSVGKGGETEAFF. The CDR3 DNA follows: TGTGCCAGCAGCGTAGGGAAAGGGGGAGAAACTGAAGCTTTCTTT.

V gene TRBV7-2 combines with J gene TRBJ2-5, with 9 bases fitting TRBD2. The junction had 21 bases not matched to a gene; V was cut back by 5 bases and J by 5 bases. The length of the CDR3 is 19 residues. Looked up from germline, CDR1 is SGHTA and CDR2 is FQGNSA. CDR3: CASSEQGPGGGRARETQYF. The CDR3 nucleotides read TGTGCCAGCAGCGAACAGGGGCCGGGCGGCGGGAGGGCCCGGGAGACCCAGTACTTC. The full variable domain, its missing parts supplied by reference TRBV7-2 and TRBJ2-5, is GAGVSQSPSNKVTEKGKDVELRCDPISGHTALYWYRQSLGQGLEFLIYFQGNSAPDKSGLPSDRFSAERTGGSVSTLTIQRTQQEDSAVYLCASSEQGPGGGRARETQYFGPGTRLLVL.

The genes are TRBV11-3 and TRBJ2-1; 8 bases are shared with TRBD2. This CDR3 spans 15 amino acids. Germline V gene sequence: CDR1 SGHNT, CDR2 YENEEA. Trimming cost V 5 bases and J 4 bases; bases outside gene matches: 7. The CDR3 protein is CASSPTSGLYNEQFF. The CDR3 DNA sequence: TGTGCCAGCAGCCCCACTAGCGGCCTATACAATGAGCAGTTCTTC.

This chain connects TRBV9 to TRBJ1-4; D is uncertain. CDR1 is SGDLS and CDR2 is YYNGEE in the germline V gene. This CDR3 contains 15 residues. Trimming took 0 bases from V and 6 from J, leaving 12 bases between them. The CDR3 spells CASSVGRREDEKLFF. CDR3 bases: TGTGCCAGCAGCGTAGGCCGGAGGGAGGATGAAAAACTGTTTTTT.

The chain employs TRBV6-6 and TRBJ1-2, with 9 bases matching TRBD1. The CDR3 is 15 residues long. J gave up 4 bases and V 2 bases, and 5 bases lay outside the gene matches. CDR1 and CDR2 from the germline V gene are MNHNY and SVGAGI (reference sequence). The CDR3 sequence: CASSYEGQGLYGYTF. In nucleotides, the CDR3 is TGTGCCAGCAGTTACGAGGGACAGGGTCTCTATGGCTACACCTTC.

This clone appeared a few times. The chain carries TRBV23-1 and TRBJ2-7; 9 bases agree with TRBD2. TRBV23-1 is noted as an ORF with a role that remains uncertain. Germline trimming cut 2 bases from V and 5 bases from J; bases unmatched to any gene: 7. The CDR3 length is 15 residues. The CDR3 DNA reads TGCGCCAGCAGTCAAGATGATAGCGGGAGTGACGAGCAGTACTTC. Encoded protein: CASSQDDSGSDEQYF.

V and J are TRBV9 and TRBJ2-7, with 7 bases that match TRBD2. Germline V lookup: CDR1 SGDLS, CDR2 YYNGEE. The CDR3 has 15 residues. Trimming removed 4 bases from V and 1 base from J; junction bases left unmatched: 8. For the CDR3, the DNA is TGTGCCAGCAGCCCGAGACTAGCCCCTTCCTACGAGCAGTACTTC. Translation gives CASSPRLAPSYEQYF.